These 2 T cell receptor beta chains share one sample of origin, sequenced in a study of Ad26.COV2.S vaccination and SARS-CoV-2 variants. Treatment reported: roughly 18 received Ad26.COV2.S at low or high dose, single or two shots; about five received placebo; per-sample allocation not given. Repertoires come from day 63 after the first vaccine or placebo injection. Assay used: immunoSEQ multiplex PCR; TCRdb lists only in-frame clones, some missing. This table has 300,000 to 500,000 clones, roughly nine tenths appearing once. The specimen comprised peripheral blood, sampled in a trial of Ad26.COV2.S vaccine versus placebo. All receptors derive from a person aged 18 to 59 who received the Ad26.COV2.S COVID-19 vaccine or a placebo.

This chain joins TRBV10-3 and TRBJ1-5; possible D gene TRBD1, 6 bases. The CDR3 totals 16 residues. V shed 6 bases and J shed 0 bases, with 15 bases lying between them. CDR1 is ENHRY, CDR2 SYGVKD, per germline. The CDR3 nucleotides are TGTGCCATCAGAGACCGGGACACCTATAGCAATCAGCCCCAGCATTTT. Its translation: CAIRDRDTYSNQPQHF.

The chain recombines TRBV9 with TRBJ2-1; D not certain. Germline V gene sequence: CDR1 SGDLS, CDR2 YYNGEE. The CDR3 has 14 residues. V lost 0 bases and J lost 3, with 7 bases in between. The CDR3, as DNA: TGTGCCAGCAGCGTAGTTGGCAGCTACAATGAGCAGTTCTTC. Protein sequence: CASSVVGSYNEQFF.